The 15 T cell receptor beta chains below all came from one sample that was sequenced in a study of breast tumors, draining lymph nodes, adjacent tissues. Axillary draining lymph nodes of breast cancer patients supplied the node samples. TCRdb independently ran MiXCR on the multiplex PCR reads; one entry per CDR3 protein. The profile covers some 140,000 distinct CDR3 sequences, with 20% to 25% appearing a single time and roughly 2.2% taken by the ten largest. The sequencing sample was made of axillary lymph node tissue. Source of these receptors: a female donor with breast cancer. Some clones in this sample may be carry-over from other donors' samples.

This clonotype was seen more than once but under ten times. This chain joins TRBV5-1 and TRBJ2-1; 7 positions match TRBD2. Germline CDR1 SGHRS, CDR2 YFSETQ. The CDR3 sequence is 13 residues long. The J segment lost 10 bases and the V segment lost 4 bases, leaving 8 bases of the junction unmatched. The CDR3 DNA sequence: TGCGCCAGCAGCGAAGTCCTAGCGGACGAGCAGTTCTTC. This translates into CASSEVLADEQFF.

Concerning this clonotype: A read error may produce the germline difference seen at one junction end. V is TRBV6-6 and J is TRBJ1-2, with D unclear. Germline V gene lookup returns CDR1 MNHNY and CDR2 SVGAGI (reference sequence). CDR3 length equals 14 residues. In DNA form, the CDR3 reads TGTGCCAGCAGCCCCCCTGGGCAGGCGCCCGGCTGCACCTTC. It codes for CASSPPGQAPGCTF.

This clonotype was recorded at least ten times. The chain couples TRBV20-1 to TRBJ2-3; D gene uncertain. The germline V gene has CDR1 DFQATT and CDR2 SNEGSKA (reference sequence). The V end lost 1 base, the J end lost 0 bases, and 11 bases lay between the germline ends. The CDR3 extends over 15 amino acids. The CDR3 sequence is CSARGPAASTDTQYF. The CDR3, as DNA: TGCAGTGCTAGAGGCCCGGCTGCTAGCACAGATACGCAGTATTTT.

This clonotype came up many times. The chain employs TRBV2 and TRBJ2-3, with D possibly being TRBD2 (5 bases). Per the germline V gene, CDR1 is SNHLY and CDR2 is FYNNEI. The germline V and J ends were trimmed by 7 bases and 4 bases, with 15 bases remaining between them. The CDR3 is 14 amino acids. As DNA, the CDR3 is TGTGCCAGCACCGGAGGACTTGGCGCAGATACGCAGTATTTT. Translation gives CASTGGLGADTQYF.

This clonotype was recorded a few times. V is TRBV28 and J is TRBJ2-7, with a possible D match to TRBD2 (7 bases). This CDR3 comprises 16 residues. The V gene's germline CDR1 is MDHEN and CDR2 SYDVKM. Trimming removed 7 bases at V and 3 bases at J, with 22 bases between. The CDR3 loop reads CASKGSSGGGSYEQYF. In DNA form, the CDR3 reads TGTGCCAGCAAAGGAAGTTCGGGGGGCGGGAGCTACGAGCAGTACTTC.

The V and J genes are TRBV6-5 and TRBJ2-1; no clear D. This CDR3 contains 13 residues. V lost 4 bases to trimming and J lost 12 bases, with 16 bases between them. Germline assignment: CDR1 MNHEY and CDR2 SVGAGI. Here the CDR3 reads CASSLPMGMGQFF. CDR3 nucleotides: TGTGCCAGCAGTTTACCCATGGGTATGGGGCAGTTCTTC.

This clonotype was seen ten or more times. The chain is built from TRBV12-3 or TRBV12-4 and TRBJ2-3; the D gene is possibly TRBD1 (6 bases). V lost 3 bases, J lost 5 bases, and 15 bases lay in between. The CDR3 is made up of 15 amino acids. For the CDR3, the DNA is TGTGCCAGCAGTTTGTCCCAGGGGAGAGGAGATACGCAGTATTTT. Translated: CASSLSQGRGDTQYF.

This clonotype was picked up many times. The rearrangement uses TRBV18 and TRBJ2-1; the match to TRBD2 covers 7 bases. CDR3 length: 15 amino acids. The germline CDR1 and CDR2 sequences are KGHSH and LQKENI. V shed 4 bases, J shed 2 bases, and the junction held 5 bases outside the gene matches. CDR3 DNA sequence: TGTGCCAGCTCACAACTAGCGCCACCCTACAATGAGCAGTTCTTC. It specifies CASSQLAPPYNEQFF.

At least ten counts were recorded for this clonotype. The chain carries TRBV7-9 and TRBJ1-4; D gene uncertain. CDR1 SEHNR and CDR2 FQNEAQ come from the germline V gene (reference sequence). Trimming shortened V by 4 bases and J by 0 bases, and 12 bases separated the two germline ends. CDR3 length: 16 amino acids. The CDR3 sequence: CASSSGQTATNEKLFF. CDR3 DNA: TGTGCCAGCAGCTCCGGGCAGACTGCAACTAATGAAAAACTGTTTTTT.

In this sample, this clonotype turned up many times. The J gene is TRBJ1-6, the V gene TRBV3-1; the D gene is possibly TRBD1 (5 bases). The V end lost 1 base, the J end lost 10 bases, and 14 bases lay between the germline ends. Germline CDR1 and CDR2: LGHDT and YNNKEL (reference sequence). The CDR3 covers 15 residues. The CDR3 sequence is CASSQARTRGSPLHF. For the CDR3, the DNA is TGTGCCAGCAGCCAAGCGAGGACAAGGGGATCACCCCTCCACTTT.

On this clonotype itself: This clone may be a read error of a much larger clone one base away. V and J are TRBV7-8 and TRBJ2-7, with 11 bases aligning to TRBD2. The V segment lost 5 bases and the J segment 9 bases; nucleotides outside the gene matches: 9. The CDR3 is 14 residues long. CDR1 is SGHVS, CDR2 FQNEAQ, per germline. CDR3 protein: CASSVLAGVNGQYF. Here the CDR3 DNA reads TGTGCCAGCAGCGTACTAGCGGGAGTGAACGGGCAGTACTTC.

This clonotype was recorded a few times. V is TRBV19 and J is TRBJ1-5; D is undetermined. Germline V lookup: CDR1 LNHDA, CDR2 SQIVND (reference sequence). V lost 4 bases to trimming and J lost 2 bases, with 15 bases between them. CDR3 length equals 16 residues. The CDR3 is CASSNEGSRRNQPQHF. CDR3 in DNA: TGTGCCAGTAGTAACGAGGGTTCCAGGCGCAATCAGCCCCAGCATTTT.

There are many counts of this clonotype. The chain is built from TRBV7-9 and TRBJ2-1, with TRBD2 matching over 8 bases. This CDR3 comprises 13 residues. Germline-derived CDR1 and CDR2 are SEHNR and FQNEAQ (reference sequence). CDR3 sequence reads: CVVAGPLGNEQFF. CDR3 bases: TGTGTTGTAGCGGGACCTCTGGGGAATGAGCAGTTCTTC.

Notes on this clonotype: Relative to the germline gene, one junction end is altered; a read error may explain this. The chain joins TRBV18 to TRBJ2-1, with D uncertain. The CDR3 sequence is 16 residues long. Germline V gene data show CDR1 as KGHSH and CDR2 as LQKENI. CDR3 sequence (DNA): TGTGCCAGCTCACCAAGGCCCCCGGACGCCTACAATGAGCCGTTCTTC. It codes for CASSPRPPDAYNEPFF.

Many counts were recorded for this clonotype. The chain couples TRBV15 to TRBJ2-3, with D uncertain. Trimming took off 2 bases at V and 0 bases at J, with 9 bases between the two ends. The CDR3 extends over 15 amino acids. Germline V gene sequence: CDR1 LNHNV, CDR2 YYDKDF (reference sequence). CDR3 DNA: TGTGCCACCAGCAGACTTCAAGGCAGCACAGATACGCAGTATTTT. Amino acid sequence: CATSRLQGSTDTQYF.